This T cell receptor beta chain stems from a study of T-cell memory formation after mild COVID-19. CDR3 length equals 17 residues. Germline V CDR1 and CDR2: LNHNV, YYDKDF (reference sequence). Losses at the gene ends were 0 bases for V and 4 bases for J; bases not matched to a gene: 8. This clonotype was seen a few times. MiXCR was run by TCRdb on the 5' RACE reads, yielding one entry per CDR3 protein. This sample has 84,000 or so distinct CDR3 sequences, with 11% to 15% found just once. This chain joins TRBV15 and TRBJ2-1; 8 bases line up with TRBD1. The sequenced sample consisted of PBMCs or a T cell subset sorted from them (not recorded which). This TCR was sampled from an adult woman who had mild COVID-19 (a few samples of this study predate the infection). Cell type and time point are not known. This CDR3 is CATSRERGQDLYNEQFF. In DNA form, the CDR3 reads TGTGCCACCAGCAGAGAACGGGGACAGGACCTGTACAATGAGCAGTTCTTC.